This is a list of T cell receptor beta chains from one sample in a study of blood T cells in healthy people across ages. TCRdb used MiXCR to reprocess the 5' RACE reads, holding one entry per CDR3 protein. The profile shows around 650,000 distinct CDR3 sequences, 32% of them singletons. Sample: blood. The receptors originated from a woman over 75 in good health. Both conserved end residues are part of each CDR3. Fields, in order: D gene, clone size, V gene, J gene, CDR3 DNA, CDR3 protein. A D gene is named only where the DNA matches it firmly. Clone sizes are given selectively: once, few, many, or a class where the clone is expanded.

TRBD1	many	TRBV12-3/TRBV12-4	TRBJ1-4	TGTGCCAGCACCACGGACAGGTGGAAGACTAATGAAAAACTGTTTTTT	CASTTDRWKTNEKLFF
.	few	TRBV6-1	TRBJ2-1	TGTGCCAGCAGTGAAGCGGGAAGTATTAATGAGCGGTTCTTC	CASSEAGSINERFF
TRBD1	.	TRBV28	TRBJ2-7	TGTGCCAGCAGTTCCGGGACAGCTTTCGAGCAGTACTTC	CASSSGTAFEQYF
TRBD2	many	TRBV9	TRBJ2-3	TGTGCCAGCAGCGCTATAGCGGGGGGAGGCACAGATACGCAGTATTTT	CASSAIAGGGTDTQYF
TRBD1	many	TRBV5-1	TRBJ2-1	TGCGCCAGCAGCTATAACAGGGGCTTGGACAATGAGCAGTTCTTC	CASSYNRGLDNEQFF
.	.	TRBV6-5	TRBJ1-6	TGTGCCAGCAGTTACAGGGACGGTCGAGCCCTCCACTTT	CASSYRDGRALHF
.	many	TRBV7-9	TRBJ2-3	TGTGCCAGCAGCCCCAAGGGCCCAGATACGCAGTATTTT	CASSPKGPDTQYF
.	.	TRBV30	TRBJ2-5	TGTGCCTGGAGTGTATATAGGACCCAAGAGACCCAGTACTTC	CAWSVYRTQETQYF
.	.	TRBV6-6	TRBJ2-7	TGTGCCAGCAGTTATGGCAGGCGAGACGAGCAGTACTTC	CASSYGRRDEQYF
TRBD2	many	TRBV7-2	TRBJ2-3	TGTGCCAGCAGCCGAGGAACCAGCGGGGGGGTGTCTAGCACAGATACGCAGTATTTT	CASSRGTSGGVSSTDTQYF
.	many	TRBV21-1	TRBJ2-3	TGTGCCAGCAGCGGCCGGGACAGCTACACAGATACGCAGTATTTT	CASSGRDSYTDTQYF
.	many	TRBV7-8	TRBJ2-6	TGTGCCGGGGGCGGAAGCTCTGGGGCCAACGTCCTGACTTTC	CAGGGSSGANVLTF
.	.	TRBV6-2/TRBV6-3	TRBJ2-7	TGTGCCAGCACCACCTACAATGAGCAGTACTTC	CASTTYNEQYF
TRBD1	few	TRBV20-1	TRBJ1-6	TGCAGTGCTAGGGGTGGACAGGGCCTGTCACCCCTCCACTTT	CSARGGQGLSPLHF
.	many	TRBV7-6	TRBJ1-1	TGTGCCAGCAGCTTAGAGGGGGGGCGTCGTACTGAAGCTTTCTTT	CASSLEGGRRTEAFF
TRBD1	many	TRBV7-9	TRBJ2-5	TGTGCCAGCAGCTCCAGGGGGCTCACAGAGACCCAGTACTTC	CASSSRGLTETQYF
TRBD2	many	TRBV5-4	TRBJ2-7	TGTGCCAGCAGCTTGGAGGGGACTAGCCTTAGCGAGCAGTACTTC	CASSLEGTSLSEQYF
.	few	TRBV6-1	TRBJ1-6	TGTGCCAGCAGTGCCCGGGGCAGGAATAATTCACCCCTCCACTTT	CASSARGRNNSPLHF
.	many	TRBV9	TRBJ2-5	TGTGCCAGCAGCGTAGGATGGGGGAGCCAAGAGACCCAGTACTTC	CASSVGWGSQETQYF
.	.	TRBV11-3	TRBJ2-3	TGTGCCAGCAGCCCAGGTTTATGGCGGAGCACAGATACGCAGTATTTT	CASSPGLWRSTDTQYF
.	.	TRBV29-1	TRBJ2-1	TGCAGCGTTGTGGGGCAGATGAGCTCCAACAATGAGCAGTTCTTC	CSVVGQMSSNNEQFF
.	many	TRBV5-5	TRBJ2-7	TGTGCCAGCAGCCCAGAGGGGGGGGGCCTCTACGAGCAGTACTTC	CASSPEGGGLYEQYF
.	few	TRBV6-2/TRBV6-3	TRBJ2-5	TGTACCAGCACAGGAATCGACTCCTACCAAGAGACCCAGTACTTC	CTSTGIDSYQETQYF
TRBD1	few	TRBV7-2	TRBJ2-7	TGTGCCAGCAGCTCGGACAGGGGAACGAACGAGCAGTACTTC	CASSSDRGTNEQYF
.	.	TRBV6-1	TRBJ1-2	TGTGCCAGCGGTCCTGGGCGGTTGGGGGGGCTAGGACCTTATCTTGGCTACACCTTC	CASGPGRLGGLGPYLGYTF
TRBD2	few	TRBV30	TRBJ2-3	TGTGCCTGGAGTCGAGGAACCATGGGGGGGTCAGGCACAGATACGCAGTATTTT	CAWSRGTMGGSGTDTQYF